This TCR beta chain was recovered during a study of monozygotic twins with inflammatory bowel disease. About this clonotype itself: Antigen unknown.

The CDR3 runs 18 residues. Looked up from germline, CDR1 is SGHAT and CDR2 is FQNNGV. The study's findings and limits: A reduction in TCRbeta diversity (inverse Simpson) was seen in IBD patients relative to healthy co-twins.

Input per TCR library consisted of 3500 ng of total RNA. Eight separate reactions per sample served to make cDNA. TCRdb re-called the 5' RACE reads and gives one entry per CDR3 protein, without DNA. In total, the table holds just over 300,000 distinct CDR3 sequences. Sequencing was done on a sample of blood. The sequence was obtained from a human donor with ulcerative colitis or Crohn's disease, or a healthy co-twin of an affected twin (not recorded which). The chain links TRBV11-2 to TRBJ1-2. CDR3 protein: CASSLGRGRVAPSYGYTF.